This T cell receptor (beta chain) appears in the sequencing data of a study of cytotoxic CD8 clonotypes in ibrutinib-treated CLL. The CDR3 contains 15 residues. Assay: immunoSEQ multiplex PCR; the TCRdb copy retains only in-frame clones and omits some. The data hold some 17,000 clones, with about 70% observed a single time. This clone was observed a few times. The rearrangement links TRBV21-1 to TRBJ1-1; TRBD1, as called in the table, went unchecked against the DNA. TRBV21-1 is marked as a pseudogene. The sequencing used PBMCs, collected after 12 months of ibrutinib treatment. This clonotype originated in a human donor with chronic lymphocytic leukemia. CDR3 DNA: TGTGCCAGCAGCAAATGGGGGACAAGGAACACTGAAGCTTTCTTT. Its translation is CASSKWGTRNTEAFF.